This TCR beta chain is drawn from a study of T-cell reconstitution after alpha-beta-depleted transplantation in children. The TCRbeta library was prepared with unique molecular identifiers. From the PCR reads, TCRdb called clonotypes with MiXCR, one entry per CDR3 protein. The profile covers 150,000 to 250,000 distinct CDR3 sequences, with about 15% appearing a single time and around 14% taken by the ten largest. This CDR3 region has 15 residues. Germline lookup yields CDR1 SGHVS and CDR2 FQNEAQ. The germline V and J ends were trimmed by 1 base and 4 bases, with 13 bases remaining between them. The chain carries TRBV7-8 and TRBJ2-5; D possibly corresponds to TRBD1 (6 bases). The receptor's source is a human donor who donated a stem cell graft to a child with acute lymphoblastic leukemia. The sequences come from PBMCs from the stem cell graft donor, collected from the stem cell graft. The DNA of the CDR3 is TGTGCCAGCAGCTTAGTCCCAGGCAGGGGAGAGACCCAGTACTTC. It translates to CASSLVPGRGETQYF.